These 27 T cell receptor beta chains were all obtained from the same sample, sequenced in a study of blood T cell repertoires in COVID-19. Sequencing used immunoSEQ multiplex PCR; TCRdb keeps in-frame clones, though not all of them. The repertoire holds some 95,000 clones, with around 75% as singletons. The source material was peripheral blood. All receptors derive from a man in his 70s with acute or convalescent COVID-19.

The count of this clone is one. This sequence joins TRBV21-1 and TRBJ1-4. TRBV21-1 is a pseudogene locus. This CDR3 spans 15 amino acids. The CDR3 coding sequence is TGTGCCAGCAGCCCCCGGTGGAGGGAAGGAGAAAAACTGTTTTTT. It is translated as CASSPRWREGEKLFF.

CDR3 in DNA: TGTGCCAGCAGCCAAAGCCCAAGTCTAGCGGGACAAGAGACCCAGTACTTC. This gives the protein CASSQSPSLAGQETQYF. The rearrangement uses TRBV11-3 and TRBJ2-5; 9 positions match TRBD2. Trimming took 5 bases from V and 2 from J; bases not matched to a gene: 12. Germline V lookup: CDR1 SGHNT, CDR2 YENEEA. CDR3 size: 17 residues.

The V call is TRBV28, the J call TRBJ2-3; D perhaps matches TRBD1 (5 bases). Trimming took off 7 bases at V and 6 bases at J, with 5 bases between the two ends. CDR3 length: 10 amino acids. From germline, CDR1 is MDHEN and CDR2 SYDVKM. CDR3 residues: CASKGDTQYF. The CDR3 region has the DNA TGTGCCAGCAAGGGGGATACGCAGTATTTT.

This rearrangement joins TRBV19 to TRBJ2-3; a possible D gene is TRBD2 (5 bases). Germline CDR1 reads LNHDA; CDR2 reads SQIVND (reference sequence). There are 14 residues in the CDR3. V gave up 6 bases and J gave up 4 bases, with 14 bases separating them. CDR3 in amino acids: CASRTPSGADTQYF. CDR3 nucleotides: TGTGCCAGTAGGACCCCGAGCGGTGCAGATACGCAGTATTTT.

V and J are TRBV5-1 and TRBJ2-3, with 8 positions matching TRBD1. J lost 10 bases, V lost 5 bases, and 9 bases had no gene match. Looked up from germline, CDR1 is SGHRS and CDR2 is YFSETQ. This CDR3 is 13 amino acids long. CDR3 sequence reads: CASSLTGAQAQYF. DNA of the CDR3: TGCGCCAGCAGTTTGACAGGGGCCCAGGCGCAGTATTTT.

The sample holds a few counts of this clone. The V call is TRBV4-2, the J call TRBJ1-4, with unresolved D. Germline V gene sequence: CDR1 LGHNA, CDR2 YNFKEQ. Trimming took 1 base from V and 0 from J, leaving 9 bases between them. This CDR3 spans 16 amino acids. The CDR3 sequence is CASSQASGTTNEKLFF. CDR3 in DNA: TGTGCCAGCAGCCAAGCTTCCGGGACAACTAATGAAAAACTGTTTTTT.

The sample holds one count of this clone. This sequence joins TRBV12-3 or TRBV12-4 and TRBJ1-1, with D unclear. CDR3 length: 11 amino acids. The germline V and J ends were trimmed by 6 bases and 11 bases, with 13 bases remaining between them. The CDR3 region has the DNA TGTGCCAGCAGCTACATGGCGGGGGCTTTCTTT. This gives the protein CASSYMAGAFF.

The rearrangement uses TRBV27 and TRBJ2-2, with TRBD2 identical over 11 bases. The CDR3 has 16 residues. Germline CDR1 MNHEY, CDR2 SMNVEV (reference sequence). The ends lost 4 bases at V and 4 bases at J; junction bases unmatched: 5. CDR3 nucleotides: TGTGCCAGCAGTTCGGGACTAGCGGTTTTCACCGGGGAGCTGTTTTTT. It translates to CASSSGLAVFTGELFF.

The chain has TRBV5-1 and TRBJ1-1; maybe TRBD1 (5 bases). Germline V gene lookup returns CDR1 SGHRS and CDR2 YFSETQ. CDR3 size: 15 residues. V was pared by 4 bases and J by 2 bases, with 15 bases between. In DNA form, the CDR3 reads TGCGCCAGCAGCCCCGACAGACAAATCAACACTGAAGCTTTCTTT. This gives the protein CASSPDRQINTEAFF.

The chain is built from TRBV28 and TRBJ1-5, with D perhaps TRBD1 (5 bases). Trimming shortened V by 7 bases and J by 0 bases, and 13 bases separated the two germline ends. The CDR3 spans 15 residues. Germline-derived CDR1 and CDR2 are MDHEN and SYDVKM. As DNA, the CDR3 is TGTGCCAGCACCTGGGGCAGCTATAGCAATCAGCCCCAGCATTTT. Translation: CASTWGSYSNQPQHF.

The V call is TRBV7-9, the J call TRBJ2-1; weak D call: TRBD2 (5 bases). The V gene lost 6 bases and the J gene lost 4 bases, with 10 bases spanning the gap. In germline, CDR1 is SEHNR, CDR2 FQNEAQ (reference sequence). The CDR3 totals 13 residues. The CDR3 region has the DNA TGTGCCAGCAGGAGCGGAAATTACAATGAGCAGTTCTTC. Protein: CASRSGNYNEQFF.

Comments on this clone: One end of the junction varies from germline; a read error may be responsible. V usage is TRBV29-1 and J usage is TRBJ1-1; tentative D call: TRBD1 (5 bases). The V gene's germline CDR1 is SQVTM and CDR2 ANQGSEA. CDR3 length equals 15 residues. CDR3 nucleotides: TGCAGCGTTCCCACGGCGGCAGGGAAGAACGCTGAAGCTTTCTTT. It is translated as CSVPTAAGKNAEAFF.

This clone appeared a few times. CDR3 amino acids: CASSSLAAGSSYEQYF. In DNA form, the CDR3 reads TGTGCCAGCAGCTCTCTAGCGGCTGGCTCCTCCTACGAGCAGTACTTC. This chain links TRBV5-4 with TRBJ2-7; TRBD2 matches 7 bases. Trimming cost V 3 bases and J 0 bases; bases outside gene matches: 9. There are 16 residues in the CDR3. Germline CDR1 is SGHNT and CDR2 is YYREEE (reference sequence).

The rearrangement joins TRBV5-1 to TRBJ2-3; possibly TRBD2 for D (5 bases). Trimming removed 5 bases from V and 3 bases from J, with 13 bases in between. This CDR3 has 14 residues. CDR1 and CDR2 (germline): SGHRS, YFSETQ. The chain's CDR3 is CASRNSGGTDTQYF. The CDR3 region has the DNA TGCGCCAGCAGAAACAGCGGAGGTACAGATACGCAGTATTTT.

Here the CDR3 reads CASRQPGDPDTQYF. As DNA, the CDR3 is TGTGCAAGTCGCCAGCCCGGAGACCCAGATACGCAGTATTTT. The genes are TRBV12-2 and TRBJ2-3; TRBD2 reflects the table's D call only, with no check against the DNA. TRBV12-2 is a documented pseudogene. The CDR3 length is 14 residues.

This chain connects TRBV6-2 or TRBV6-3 to TRBJ2-2; 7 bases match TRBD2. The germline V gene encodes CDR1 MNHEY and CDR2 SVGEGT. This CDR3 region has 17 residues. The ends lost 0 bases at V and 1 base at J; junction bases unmatched: 5. CDR3 nucleotides: TGTGCCAGCAGTTACTCACCGGGACTATTGAACACCGGGGAGCTGTTTTTT. It yields the protein CASSYSPGLLNTGELFF.

The CDR3 DNA sequence: TGTGCCAGCAGCCAAGATCTCTTACTAGCGGGGGTCAATGAGCAGTTCTTC. Amino acids: CASSQDLLLAGVNEQFF. The chain has TRBV4-2 and TRBJ2-1, with 11 positions matching TRBD2. J gave up 6 bases and V 0 bases, and 7 bases lay outside the gene matches. Germline lookup yields CDR1 LGHNA and CDR2 YNFKEQ. This CDR3 is 17 amino acids long.

This chain links TRBV4-2 with TRBJ2-1; the D gene is possibly TRBD1 (6 bases). CDR1 and CDR2 from the germline V gene are LGHNA and YNFKEQ. This CDR3 region has 16 residues. V dropped 0 bases and J dropped 5 bases, with 14 bases sitting between them. The CDR3 here is CASSQDGQGINNEQFF. The CDR3 DNA reads as TGTGCCAGCAGCCAAGATGGGCAGGGGATCAACAATGAGCAGTTCTTC.

The chain combines TRBV7-9 with TRBJ2-4; 7 bases align to TRBD1. This CDR3 has 13 amino acids. V dropped 8 bases and J dropped 3; count of bases not matched to a gene: 4. Per germline, CDR1 SEHNR and CDR2 FQNEAQ (reference sequence). CDR3 in DNA: TGTGCCAGCGCTCAGGGGGACAAAAACATTCAGTACTTC. This sequence encodes CASAQGDKNIQYF.

The chain uses TRBV6-5 and TRBJ1-1; TRBD1 matches 9 bases. The V segment lost 10 bases and the J segment 6 bases; nucleotides outside the gene matches: 9. CDR1 is MNHEY and CDR2 is SVGAGI in the germline V gene. The CDR3 loop spans 13 amino acids. DNA for the CDR3: TGTGCCACCCGGAGGACAGGGGCCGCTGAAGCTTTCTTT. Amino acid sequence: CATRRTGAAEAFF.

Only a few counts were recorded for this clone. This chain joins TRBV5-5 and TRBJ1-2; TRBD1 matches at 7 bases. The germline CDR1 and CDR2 sequences are SGHKS and YYEKEE (reference sequence). Unmatched junction bases numbered 2, after V lost 3 bases and J lost 0 bases. The CDR3 has 14 amino acids. CDR3 bases: TGTGCCAGCAGCTCGACAGGGACTAACTATGGCTACACCTTC. This codes for CASSSTGTNYGYTF. Full variable domain (remainder filled in from reference TRBV5-5 and TRBJ1-2): DAGVTQSPTHLIKTRGQQVTLRCSPISGHKSVSWYQQVLGQGPQFIFQYYEKEERGRGNFPDRFSARQFPNYSSELNVNALLLGDSALYLCASSSTGTNYGYTFGSGTRLTVV.

This rearrangement joins TRBV14 to TRBJ2-5; TRBD2 aligns across 11 bases. V gave up 4 bases and J gave up 7 bases; unmatched junction bases: 8. The CDR3 totals 15 residues. CDR1 and CDR2 (germline): SGHDN, FVKESK. The CDR3 sequence: CASSPLTSGAGTQYF. CDR3 nucleotides: TGTGCCAGCAGCCCCCTGACTAGCGGGGCGGGGACCCAGTACTTC.

The chain couples TRBV6-1 to TRBJ1-2; TRBD1 is a possible D gene (5 bases). Trimming left V 3 bases short and J 0 bases short, with 8 bases between. CDR1 is MNHNS, CDR2 SASEGT, per germline. This CDR3 is 14 amino acids long. The CDR3 sequence: CASSEGGSNYGYTF. DNA of the CDR3: TGTGCCAGCAGTGAGGGGGGTTCTAACTATGGCTACACCTTC.

The chain couples TRBV19 to TRBJ2-5; 10 nucleotides line up with TRBD1. V lost 7 bases and J lost 5; bases outside the gene matches: 10. Germline V CDR1 and CDR2: LNHDA, SQIVND (reference sequence). This CDR3 has 15 residues. In nucleotides, the CDR3 is TGTGCCAGTAAGGGTCGAGACAGGGGGCGCGAGACCCAGTACTTC. Encoded protein: CASKGRDRGRETQYF.

This clone was observed a few times. The rearrangement links TRBV9 to TRBJ2-7, with D tentatively TRBD1 (7 bases). V shed 5 bases and J shed 6 bases, with 12 bases lying between them. Per the germline V gene, CDR1 is SGDLS and CDR2 is YYNGEE. The CDR3 is 12 residues long. CDR3 residues: CASSGTAGEQYF. The CDR3 coding sequence is TGTGCCAGCAGTGGGACAGCGGGCGAGCAGTACTTC.

V gene TRBV4-1 combines with J gene TRBJ2-1; TRBD2 is a possible D gene (5 bases). This CDR3 spans 16 amino acids. Per the germline V gene, CDR1 is MGHRA and CDR2 is YSYEKL. Trimming left V 0 bases short and J 0 bases short, with 9 bases between. CDR3: CASSQDRGNSYNEQFF. The CDR3 nucleotides read TGCGCCAGCAGCCAAGATCGAGGGAACTCCTACAATGAGCAGTTCTTC.

The J gene is TRBJ2-3, the V gene TRBV19; a weak D match, TRBD1 (6 bases). V shed 7 bases and J shed 1 base, with 9 bases lying between them. The CDR3 is made up of 13 amino acids. CDR1 is LNHDA, CDR2 SQIVND, per germline (reference sequence). The CDR3, as DNA: TGTGCCAGTACTGAGGGGGGCACAGATACGCAGTATTTT. It specifies CASTEGGTDTQYF.